The entry that follows covers one T cell receptor (beta chain) sequence. Its antigen remains unidentified. The input lacks base qualities; no much larger clone sits a single base away. Sequences KGHDR (CDR1) and SFDVKD (CDR2) are obtained from the germline V gene. After removal of 5 bases from V and 4 bases from J, the junction retains 10 bases not matched to a gene. The cysteine opens and the phenylalanine closes a CDR3 of 17 amino acids. CDR3 DNA only is kept here, 51 bases in frame from base 1. The library was made by PCR. Sequencing relied on an Illumina HiSeq 2500. Molecular barcoding was employed in the preparation of TCR libraries, with unique molecular identifiers being used to normalize TCRbeta repertoire quantification. TCRdb passed the public sequencing reads through fastp at Q25 and MiXCR, retaining productive beta sequences. Identical CDR3 proteins give one entry, which carries the most common genes and DNA. Recorded for this sample are 600,000 or so distinct CDR3 sequences; about 21% of them occurred a single time. Roughly 13% of the sample is held by the ten biggest clonotypes.

The data are from a study of T-cell reconstitution after alpha-beta-depleted transplantation in children (TCRdb year 2016). Notes on the research overall: Using TCR repertoire profiling, the study followed T-cell immune reconstitution in a quantitative way in children after TCRalphabeta/CD19-depleted allogeneic hematopoietic cell transplantation. The full study reports these points: The high TCRbeta diversity at day 60 in some patients was ascribed to recipient T cells and intrathymic progenitors that had survived conditioning. The apparently early recovery of alphabetaT-cell counts about two months after transplant reportedly depended on only several hundred rapidly expanded clones that came from non-depleted graft cells. The frequencies of hyperexpanded clones fell over the following months, and after one year, T-cell counts and TCRbeta diversity were mostly attributed to newly produced T cells.

Reading the label with the study, this specimen's treatment or condition is: allogeneic hematopoietic cell transplantation with graft depleted of TCRalphabeta T cells and CD19 B cells. TCRalphabeta/CD19-depleted allogeneic hematopoietic cell grafts were given to the transplant recipients, all of whom were children. This material consisted of PBMCs, mostly from graft donor cells, taken 360 days after TCRalphabeta/CD19-depleted stem cell transplant. The sequence is built from TRBV24-1 and TRBJ2-1, with 10 junctional bases fitting TRBD2. This sequence originates from a boy in the first two years of life who had a stem cell transplant for acute myeloid leukemia, so the T cells may come from the graft donor. Read as DNA, the sequence is TGTGCCACCAGTGTAGCAGCCGGGACTAGCGTGTACAATGAGCAGTTCTTC. It specifies CATSVAAGTSVYNEQFF.